This T cell receptor (beta chain) was sequenced in a study of cytomegalovirus exposure and HLA in healthy donors. Study-level results: In a later analysis, the majority of CMV-associated beta chains seemingly showed HLA restriction. Later analysis placed DRB1 highest and HLA-C lowest in TCR association rates, which differed by HLA locus.

On this clone: Its specificity is not known.

The PCR employed 60 Vbeta primers together with 13 Jbeta primers. The data were produced by immunoSEQ multiplex PCR, yet TCRdb's version contains in-frame clones alone and is incomplete. Among over 110,000 clones listed, about 79% were seen once. This CDR3 spans 18 amino acids. J was trimmed by 2 bases and V by 7 bases; bases with no gene match: 16. Germline CDR1 and CDR2: LNHDA and SQIVND (reference sequence). The source material was PBMCs. This clonotype originated in a male donor in good health and CMV-seronegative. The chain links TRBV19 to TRBJ2-2, with 7 bases lining up with TRBD2. For the CDR3, the DNA is TGTGCCAGTACCCCTTTGGGCGGGAGAGGAGAAAACACCGGGGAGCTGTTTTTT. Residues: CASTPLGGRGENTGELFF.